The rows below give T cell receptor beta chains drawn from one sample of a study of T-cell memory formation after mild COVID-19. TCRdb independently ran MiXCR on the 5' RACE reads; one entry per CDR3 protein. The table lists 250,000 or so distinct CDR3 sequences, roughly 18% of them singletons. The sequenced sample consisted of PBMCs or a T cell subset sorted from them (not recorded which). These receptors were taken from a man between 18 and 29 years old who had mild COVID-19 (a few samples of this study predate the infection). Cell type and time point are not known. Both conserved end residues are part of each CDR3. The D gene is left open where the match is weak. Clone size is not always given. Where it is, it says once, few, many or a class for expanded clones.

TRBV7-2	few	TRBJ2-1	NA	TGTGCCAGCAGCCCCGGTGATGGCGGGCGCATAGAGCAGTTCTTC	CASSPGDGGRIEQFF
TRBV6-2/TRBV6-3	many	TRBJ2-1	NA	TGTGCCAGCAGTTACTCGACCCCCCCTGAGCAGTTCTTC	CASSYSTPPEQFF
TRBV12-3/TRBV12-4	many	TRBJ2-1	TRBD2	TGTGCCAGCAGTGCGCTTCCTGGGCGGGGGAGCTCCTACAATGAGCAGTTCTTC	CASSALPGRGSSYNEQFF
TRBV20-1	NA	TRBJ1-6	NA	TGCAGTGCTCGAGTAGCGGGTATCGATTCACCCCTCCACTTT	CSARVAGIDSPLHF
TRBV5-1	few	TRBJ2-2	TRBD2	TGCGCCAGCAGCTTGGTGGCTAGCGGGGGCCCGAACACCGGGGAGCTGTTTTTT	CASSLVASGGPNTGELFF
TRBV5-1	NA	TRBJ2-7	TRBD2	TGCGCCAGCAGCTTCGGGGGGGCCAACACTTTTAGCTCCTACGAGCAGTACTTC	CASSFGGANTFSSYEQYF
TRBV9	few	TRBJ2-2	NA	TGTGCCAGCAGCGTATTGAGGGGAGGGGAGCTGTTTTTT	CASSVLRGGELFF
TRBV7-6	many	TRBJ1-2	NA	TGTGCCAGCAGCTTATACGGCGAGGGTGGCTACACCTTC	CASSLYGEGGYTF
TRBV7-6	few	TRBJ2-1	TRBD1	TGTGCCAGCAGCTTCTCGGACAGGGCAAGGGACAATGAGCAGTTCTTC	CASSFSDRARDNEQFF
TRBV12-3/TRBV12-4	NA	TRBJ2-2	TRBD1	TGTGCCAGCAGTCCGGGACAGGGGGCCACCGGGGAGCTGTTTTTT	CASSPGQGATGELFF
TRBV12-3/TRBV12-4	NA	TRBJ1-1	NA	TGTGCCAGCCGACGTTGGGGGAGCGGGAACACTGAAGCTTTCTTT	CASRRWGSGNTEAFF
TRBV12-3/TRBV12-4	many	TRBJ1-1	NA	TGTGCCAGCAGTTGGGGGGGCACTGAAGCTTTCTTT	CASSWGGTEAFF
TRBV6-5	few	TRBJ1-1	TRBD1	TGTGCCAGCAGTCCACAGGGGGCGTCGACTGAAGCTTTCTTT	CASSPQGASTEAFF
TRBV6-6	few	TRBJ1-2	NA	TGTGCCAGCTCCTCGGACAGCAGAAGCTTC	CASSSDSRSF
TRBV21-1	once	TRBJ2-7	NA	TGTGCCAGCAGCCTGACTGGAGCGTTCCACGAGCAGTACTTC	CASSLTGAFHEQYF
TRBV20-1	NA	TRBJ2-2	TRBD2	TGCAGTGCTAGCGGACTAGCGGGGGATACGAACACCGGGGAGCTGTTTTTT	CSASGLAGDTNTGELFF
TRBV7-9	NA	TRBJ1-6	NA	TGTGCCAGCAGCCCTGACGGCGGCAGCAGGCATTCACCCCTCCACTTT	CASSPDGGSRHSPLHF
TRBV6-5	many	TRBJ1-2	TRBD1	TGTGCCAGCAGCCCTGCGATTGGGACAGGGACGTCCTTTTTCTATGGCTACACCTTC	CASSPAIGTGTSFFYGYTF
TRBV6-1	NA	TRBJ2-2	TRBD2	TGTGCCAGCAGTATGGGGCTAGCGGGGGGGGCAGACACCGGGGAGCTGTTTTTT	CASSMGLAGGADTGELFF
TRBV2	NA	TRBJ2-5	NA	TGTGCCAGCAGTGGCGTAGGGGGGCCGCGGGAGACCCAGTACTTC	CASSGVGGPRETQYF
TRBV5-1	few	TRBJ1-1	NA	TGCGCCAGCAGCTTCCGGGCCTTGAACACTGAAGCTTTCTTT	CASSFRALNTEAFF
TRBV4-1	few	TRBJ1-4	NA	TGCGCCAGCAGCCACTGGGGGTTAAATGAAAAACTGTTTTTT	CASSHWGLNEKLFF
TRBV7-2	NA	TRBJ1-1	NA	TGTGCCAGCAGCTTGGAGGCTTATAACACTGAAGCTTTCTTT	CASSLEAYNTEAFF
TRBV10-3	few	TRBJ2-1	TRBD1	TGTGCCATCAGTGAGTCGATAGGGGACAGCTACAATGAGCAGTTCTTC	CAISESIGDSYNEQFF
TRBV5-1	few	TRBJ2-5	NA	TGCGCCAGCAGAGAACCAACAGAGACCCAGTACTTC	CASREPTETQYF
TRBV4-2	few	TRBJ2-7	TRBD2	TGTGCCAGCGGACTAGCGGGCTACGAGCAGTACTTC	CASGLAGYEQYF
TRBV7-9	NA	TRBJ2-2	TRBD1	TGTGCCAGCAGCTTATCTGGGACAGGGGCAACCGGGGAGCTGTTTTTT	CASSLSGTGATGELFF
TRBV11-2	NA	TRBJ1-5	TRBD1	TGTGCCAGCAGCTTAGATCAGGGGGCGATGCATTTT	CASSLDQGAMHF
TRBV4-2	few	TRBJ2-7	NA	TGTGCCAGCAGCCAAAGTACCGGGCCTTACTACGAGCAGTACTTC	CASSQSTGPYYEQYF